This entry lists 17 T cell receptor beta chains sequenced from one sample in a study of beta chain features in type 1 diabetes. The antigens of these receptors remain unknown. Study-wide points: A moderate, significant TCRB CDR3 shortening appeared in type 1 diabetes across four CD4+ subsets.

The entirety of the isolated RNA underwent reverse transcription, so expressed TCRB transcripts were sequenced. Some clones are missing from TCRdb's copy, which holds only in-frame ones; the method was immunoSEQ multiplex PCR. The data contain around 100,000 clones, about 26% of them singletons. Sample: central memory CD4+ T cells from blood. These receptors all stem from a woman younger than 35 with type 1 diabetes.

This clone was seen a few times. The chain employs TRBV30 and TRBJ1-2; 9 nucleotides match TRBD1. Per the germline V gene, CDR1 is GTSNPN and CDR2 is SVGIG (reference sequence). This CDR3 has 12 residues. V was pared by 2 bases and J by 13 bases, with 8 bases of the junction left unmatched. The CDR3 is CAWSLTGTGITF. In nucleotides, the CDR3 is TGTGCCTGGAGTCTAACCGGGACAGGGATCACCTTC.

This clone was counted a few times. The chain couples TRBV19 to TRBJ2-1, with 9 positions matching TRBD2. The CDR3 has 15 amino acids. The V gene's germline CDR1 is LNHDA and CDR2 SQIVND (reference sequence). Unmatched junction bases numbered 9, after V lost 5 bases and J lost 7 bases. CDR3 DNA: TGTGCCAGTAGTTGGGCGGGAGGGCCGGGGAATGAGCAGTTCTTC. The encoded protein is CASSWAGGPGNEQFF.

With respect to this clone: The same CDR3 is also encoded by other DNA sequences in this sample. The CDR3 bases are TGTGCCAGCAGTTACTCTTACCTAGCAACAGATACGCAGTATTTT. Translation: CASSYSYLATDTQYF. The J gene is TRBJ2-3, the V gene TRBV6-5, with a possible D match to TRBD2 (5 bases). The CDR3 covers 15 residues. The V and J ends lost 0 bases and 3 bases respectively, with 10 bases between them. Germline CDR1 MNHEY, CDR2 SVGAGI.

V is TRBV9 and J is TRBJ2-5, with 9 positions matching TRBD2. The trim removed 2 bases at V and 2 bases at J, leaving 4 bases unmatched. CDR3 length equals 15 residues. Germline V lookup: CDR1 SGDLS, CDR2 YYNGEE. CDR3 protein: CASSVSSGGQETQYF. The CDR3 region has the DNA TGTGCCAGCAGCGTTAGTAGCGGGGGACAAGAGACCCAGTACTTC. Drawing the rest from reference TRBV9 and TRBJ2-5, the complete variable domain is DSGVTQTPKHLITATGQRVTLRCSPRSGDLSVYWYQQSLDQGLQFLIQYYNGEERAKGNILERFSAQQFPDLHSELNLSSLELGDSALYFCASSVSSGGQETQYFGPGTRLLVL.

CDR3 in DNA: TGTGCCAGCAGCACCCGGCAGCTAGCGGGAGGGGAGCAGTTCTTC. Translating gives CASSTRQLAGGEQFF. This chain uses TRBV7-2 with TRBJ2-1, with 12 bases aligning to TRBD2. J gave up 10 bases and V 5 bases, and 9 bases lay outside the gene matches. The CDR3 runs to 15 residues. Germline CDR1 is SGHTA and CDR2 is FQGNSA.

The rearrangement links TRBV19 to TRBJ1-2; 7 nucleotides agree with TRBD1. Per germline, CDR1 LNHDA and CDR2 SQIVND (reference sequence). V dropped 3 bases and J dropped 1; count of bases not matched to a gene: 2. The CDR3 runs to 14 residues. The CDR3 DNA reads TGTGCCAGTAGTATTCGGGACAGTAACTATGGCTACACCTTC. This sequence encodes CASSIRDSNYGYTF.

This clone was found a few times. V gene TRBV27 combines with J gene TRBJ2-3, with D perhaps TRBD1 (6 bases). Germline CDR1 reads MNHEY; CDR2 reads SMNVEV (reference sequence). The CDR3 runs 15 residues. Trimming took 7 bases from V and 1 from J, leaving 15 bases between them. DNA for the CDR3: TGTGCCAGCAACCGAAGGGGGTACGGCACAGATACGCAGTATTTT. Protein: CASNRRGYGTDTQYF.

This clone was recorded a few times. CDR3 sequence: CASSSGTGGRTDTQYF. The CDR3 DNA sequence: TGTGCCAGCAGTTCAGGGACAGGGGGTCGGACAGATACGCAGTATTTT. V usage is TRBV27 and J usage is TRBJ2-3; 11 bases match TRBD1. J gave up 3 bases and V 4 bases, and 6 bases lay outside the gene matches. The CDR3 is made up of 16 amino acids. CDR1 and CDR2 from the germline V gene are MNHEY and SMNVEV (reference sequence).

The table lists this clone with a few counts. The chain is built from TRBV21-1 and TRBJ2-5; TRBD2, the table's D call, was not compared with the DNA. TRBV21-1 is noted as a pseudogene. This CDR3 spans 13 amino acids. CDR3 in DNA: TGTGCCAGCAGCCACCTAGCGGGAGAGACCCAGTACTTC. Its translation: CASSHLAGETQYF.

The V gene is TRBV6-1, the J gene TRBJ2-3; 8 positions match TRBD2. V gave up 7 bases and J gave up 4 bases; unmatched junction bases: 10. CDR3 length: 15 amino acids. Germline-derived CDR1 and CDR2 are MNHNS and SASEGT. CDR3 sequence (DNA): TGTGCCAGCAACCCCGGGACTAGTATATCAGATACGCAGTATTTT. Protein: CASNPGTSISDTQYF.

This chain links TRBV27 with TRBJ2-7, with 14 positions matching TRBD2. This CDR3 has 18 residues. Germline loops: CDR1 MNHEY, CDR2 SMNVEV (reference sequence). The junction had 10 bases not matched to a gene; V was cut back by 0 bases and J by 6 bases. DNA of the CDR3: TGTGCCAGCAGTTTATCAAATGCCCCGGGACTAGCGGGAGTCGAGCAGTACTTC. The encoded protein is CASSLSNAPGLAGVEQYF.

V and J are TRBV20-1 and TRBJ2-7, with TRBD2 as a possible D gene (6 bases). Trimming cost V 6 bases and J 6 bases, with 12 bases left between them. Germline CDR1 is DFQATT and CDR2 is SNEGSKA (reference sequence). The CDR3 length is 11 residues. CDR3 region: CSADLAIEQYF. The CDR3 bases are TGCAGTGCGGACCTAGCGATCGAGCAGTACTTC.

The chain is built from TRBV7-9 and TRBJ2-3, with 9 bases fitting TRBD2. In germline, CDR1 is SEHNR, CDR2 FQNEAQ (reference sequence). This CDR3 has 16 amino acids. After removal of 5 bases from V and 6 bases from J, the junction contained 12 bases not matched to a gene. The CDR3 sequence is CASSPGRAGGSDTQYF. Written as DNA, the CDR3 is TGTGCCAGCAGCCCGGGAAGAGCGGGAGGATCTGATACGCAGTATTTT.

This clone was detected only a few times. This chain's CDR3 is CASSLMGHGGGNTIYF. The CDR3, as DNA: TGCGCCAGCAGCTTAATGGGACACGGAGGTGGAAACACCATATATTTT. This chain joins TRBV5-1 and TRBJ1-3; weak D call: TRBD1 (6 bases). Trimming shortened V by 2 bases and J by 3 bases, and 15 bases separated the two germline ends. Germline V gives CDR1 SGHRS, CDR2 YFSETQ. The CDR3 runs to 16 residues. The whole variable domain, filled in from reference TRBV5-1 and TRBJ1-3, reads KAGVTQTPRYLIKTRGQQVTLSCSPISGHRSVSWYQQTPGQGLQFLFEYFSETQRNKGNFPGRFSGRQFSNSRSEMNVSTLELGDSALYLCASSLMGHGGGNTIYFGEGSWLTVV.

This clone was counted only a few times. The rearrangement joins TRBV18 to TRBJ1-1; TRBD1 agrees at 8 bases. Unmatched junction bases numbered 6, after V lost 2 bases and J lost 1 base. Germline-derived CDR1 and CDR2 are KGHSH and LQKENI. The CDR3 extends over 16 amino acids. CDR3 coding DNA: TGTGCCAGCTCACCAGTTAGGGGACAGGAGAACACTGAAGCTTTCTTT. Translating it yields CASSPVRGQENTEAFF.

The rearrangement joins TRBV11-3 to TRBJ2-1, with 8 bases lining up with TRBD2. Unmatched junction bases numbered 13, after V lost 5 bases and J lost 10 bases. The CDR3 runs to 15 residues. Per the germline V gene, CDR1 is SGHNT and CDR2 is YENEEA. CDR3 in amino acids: CASSPRTSTQGEQFF. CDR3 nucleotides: TGTGCCAGCAGCCCCCGGACTAGCACCCAGGGGGAGCAGTTCTTC.

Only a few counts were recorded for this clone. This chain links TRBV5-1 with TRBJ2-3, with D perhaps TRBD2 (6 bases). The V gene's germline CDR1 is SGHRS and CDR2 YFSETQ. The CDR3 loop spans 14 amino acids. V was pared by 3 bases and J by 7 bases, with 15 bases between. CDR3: CASSSSGDTNTQYF. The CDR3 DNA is TGCGCCAGCAGCTCCTCGGGAGACACTAATACGCAGTATTTT.